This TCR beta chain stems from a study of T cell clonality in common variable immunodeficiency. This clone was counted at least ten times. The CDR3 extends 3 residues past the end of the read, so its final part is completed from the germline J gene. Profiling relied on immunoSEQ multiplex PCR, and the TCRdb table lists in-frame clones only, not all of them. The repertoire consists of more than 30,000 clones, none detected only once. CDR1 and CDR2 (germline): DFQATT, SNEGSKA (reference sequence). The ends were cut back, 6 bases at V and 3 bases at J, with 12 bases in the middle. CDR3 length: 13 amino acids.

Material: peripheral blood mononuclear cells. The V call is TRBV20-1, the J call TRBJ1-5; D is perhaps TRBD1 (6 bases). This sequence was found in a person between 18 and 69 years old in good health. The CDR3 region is CSAQQGTNQPQHF. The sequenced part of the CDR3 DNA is TGCAGTGCGCAACAGGGCACCAATCAGCCC.